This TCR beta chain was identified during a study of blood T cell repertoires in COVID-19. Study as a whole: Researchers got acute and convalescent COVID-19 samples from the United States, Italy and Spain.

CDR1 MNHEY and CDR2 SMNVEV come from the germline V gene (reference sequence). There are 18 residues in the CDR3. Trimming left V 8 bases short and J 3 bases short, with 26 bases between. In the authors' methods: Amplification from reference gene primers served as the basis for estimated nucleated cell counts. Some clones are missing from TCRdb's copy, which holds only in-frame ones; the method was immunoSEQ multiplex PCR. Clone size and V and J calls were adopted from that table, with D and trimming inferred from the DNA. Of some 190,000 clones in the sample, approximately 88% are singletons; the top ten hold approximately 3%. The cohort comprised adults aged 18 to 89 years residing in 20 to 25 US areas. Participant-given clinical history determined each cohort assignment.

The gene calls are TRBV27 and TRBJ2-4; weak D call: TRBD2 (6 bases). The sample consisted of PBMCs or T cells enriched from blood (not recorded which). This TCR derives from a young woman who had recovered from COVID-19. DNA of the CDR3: TGTGCCAGCGCCCGCATTGGAGGGCCGGTTTCAGACAAAAACATTCAGTACTTC. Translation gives CASARIGGPVSDKNIQYF.